Listed here are 22 T cell receptor beta chains from one sample, sequenced in a study of T cell responses to AZD1222 COVID-19 vaccine. TCRdb's table, derived via immunoSEQ multiplex PCR, lists solely in-frame clones and lacks some. The sample records under 200,000 clones, 92% being singletons. The material sequenced was peripheral blood, taken 28 days after the second AZD1222 dose. These receptors originate from an adult who received the AZD1222 COVID-19 vaccine.

The rearrangement joins TRBV7-9 to TRBJ2-2; 9 nucleotides align to TRBD1. Germline values: CDR1 SEHNR, CDR2 FQNEAQ (reference sequence). The ends lost 5 bases at V and 6 bases at J; junction bases unmatched: 19. The CDR3 runs 19 residues. CDR3 sequence (DNA): TGTGCCAGCAGCCCCCCGGGGACAGGGAGGATGATTGAGGCCGGGGAGCTGTTTTTT. This gives the protein CASSPPGTGRMIEAGELFF.

The chain has TRBV7-2 and TRBJ2-2; no firm D call. The V gene lost 4 bases and the J gene lost 1 base, with 13 bases spanning the gap. The CDR3 extends over 16 amino acids. Germline V gives CDR1 SGHTA, CDR2 FQGNSA. The CDR3: CASSSATYLNTGELFF. The CDR3 DNA reads TGTGCCAGCAGCTCTGCGACCTACCTGAACACCGGGGAGCTGTTTTTT.

The chain combines TRBV4-1 with TRBJ2-6; D possibly corresponds to TRBD1 (5 bases). Germline loops: CDR1 MGHRA, CDR2 YSYEKL. The CDR3 extends over 17 amino acids. Deletions cut 4 bases from V and 0 bases from J, with 13 bases between. DNA for the CDR3: TGCGCCAGCAGCCCCCCCACAGGAAGCTCTGGGGCCAACGTCCTGACTTTC. Protein sequence: CASSPPTGSSGANVLTF.

The chain combines TRBV7-8 with TRBJ2-7; D unclear. Germline CDR1 reads SGHVS; CDR2 reads FQNEAQ. The CDR3 loop spans 13 amino acids. The ends were cut back, 1 base at V and 2 bases at J, with 6 bases in the middle. CDR3 in DNA: TGTGCCAGCAGCTTAGTACAGACCTACGAGCAGTACTTC. Translated: CASSLVQTYEQYF.

This sequence joins TRBV19 and TRBJ2-5; 14 positions match TRBD2. Unmatched junction bases numbered 11, after V lost 5 bases and J lost 6 bases. The CDR3 contains 17 residues. Germline V gene lookup returns CDR1 LNHDA and CDR2 SQIVND (reference sequence). The CDR3 region has the DNA TGTGCCAGTAGTCCATCCTGGACTAGCGGGGGGTCGCAGACCCAGTACTTC. This gives the protein CASSPSWTSGGSQTQYF. Variable domain in full (rest from reference TRBV19 and TRBJ2-5): DGGITQSPKYLFRKEGQNVTLSCEQNLNHDAMYWYRQDPGQGLRLIYYSQIVNDFQKGDIAEGYSVSREKKESFPLTVTSAQKNPTAFYLCASSPSWTSGGSQTQYFGPGTRLLVL.

This clone was counted only a few times. This chain uses TRBV27 with TRBJ1-1; 8 bases line up with TRBD1. The CDR3 is made up of 12 amino acids. Germline CDR1 is MNHEY and CDR2 is SMNVEV (reference sequence). V shed 6 bases and J 7 bases; nucleotides not matched to a gene: 4. CDR3 in DNA: TGTGCCAGCAGGACAGGGGCCAATGAAGCTTTCTTT. Protein product: CASRTGANEAFF.

The rearrangement links TRBV4-3 to TRBJ1-4, with a tentative D call TRBD1 (5 bases). Trimming pared 0 bases from V and 11 bases from J, leaving 13 bases between. The germline gives CDR1 LGHNA, CDR2 YSLEER. CDR3 length: 14 residues. CDR3 in amino acids: CASSQDHPGRKLFF. CDR3 nucleotides: TGCGCCAGCAGCCAAGACCATCCGGGGCGTAAACTGTTTTTT.

This chain links TRBV30 with TRBJ2-1, with 12 bases lining up with TRBD2. J lost 8 bases, V lost 6 bases, and 5 bases had no gene match. The CDR3 consists of 13 residues. The germline V gene has CDR1 GTSNPN and CDR2 SVGIG (reference sequence). The CDR3 nucleotides are TGTGCCTGCGGGACTAGCGGGTTCCATGAGCAGTTCTTC. This translates into CACGTSGFHEQFF. The variable domain in full, completed from reference TRBV30 and TRBJ2-1, reads SQTIHQWPATLVQPVGSPLSLECTVEGTSNPNLYWYRQAAGRGLQLLFYSVGIGQISSEVPQNLSASRPQDRQFILSSKKLLLSDSGFYLCACGTSGFHEQFFGPGTRLTVL.

V usage is TRBV19 and J usage is TRBJ2-1; 7 bases agree with TRBD2. Per the germline V gene, CDR1 is LNHDA and CDR2 is SQIVND (reference sequence). The CDR3 has 19 residues. V was pared by 3 bases and J by 7 bases, with 21 bases of the junction left unmatched. The CDR3 nucleotides read TGTGCCAGTAGTATGGCAGGGATTGGGCGGGAGTATAGGGGAAATGAGCAGTTCTTC. This gives the protein CASSMAGIGREYRGNEQFF.

The rearrangement joins TRBV15 to TRBJ1-5; D ambiguous. The V end lost 3 bases, the J end lost 7 bases, and 7 bases lay between the germline ends. The length of the CDR3 is 12 residues. Looked up from germline, CDR1 is LNHNV and CDR2 is YYDKDF (reference sequence). The CDR3 sequence is CATSSLGQPQHF. The CDR3 coding sequence is TGTGCCACCAGCAGCCTAGGGCAGCCCCAGCATTTT.

As for this clone: Other DNA sequences within the sample encode an identical CDR3. The J gene is TRBJ1-1, the V gene TRBV6-6; TRBD1 matches 7 bases. This CDR3 has 14 amino acids. Germline values: CDR1 MNHNY, CDR2 SVGAGI (reference sequence). Trimming took 5 bases from V and 1 from J; bases not matched to a gene: 4. The CDR3 DNA sequence: TGTGCCAGCAGTGACCGACAGGGGAACACTGAAGCTTTCTTT. This encodes CASSDRQGNTEAFF.

This chain connects TRBV27 to TRBJ1-2, with D possibly TRBD1 on 5 matching bases. V was clipped by 4 bases and J by 8 bases, with 11 bases between them. Germline V gene sequence: CDR1 MNHEY, CDR2 SMNVEV (reference sequence). This CDR3 is built from 12 residues. CDR3 DNA sequence: TGTGCCAGCAGTTCCGGAGGGACCGGCTACACCTTC. Protein sequence: CASSSGGTGYTF.

V gene TRBV19 combines with J gene TRBJ2-7; D remains unclear. The CDR3 is 14 residues long. Germline loops: CDR1 LNHDA, CDR2 SQIVND (reference sequence). The V end was cut by 3 bases, the J end by 2 bases, with 11 bases between. The CDR3 region is CASSMVLAPYEQYF. Written as DNA, the CDR3 is TGTGCCAGTAGTATGGTACTCGCCCCCTACGAGCAGTACTTC.

This sequence joins TRBV9 and TRBJ2-1; 10 bases line up with TRBD1. The CDR3 runs 16 residues. V lost 3 bases to trimming and J lost 8 bases; unmatched junction nucleotides: 11. Germline V gene sequence: CDR1 SGDLS, CDR2 YYNGEE. CDR3 coding DNA: TGTGCCAGCAGCGCCCCCAGACAGGGGGCGATAGATGAGCAGTTCTTC. As protein: CASSAPRQGAIDEQFF. Drawing the rest from reference TRBV9 and TRBJ2-1, the complete variable domain is DSGVTQTPKHLITATGQRVTLRCSPRSGDLSVYWYQQSLDQGLQFLIQYYNGEERAKGNILERFSAQQFPDLHSELNLSSLELGDSALYFCASSAPRQGAIDEQFFGPGTRLTVL.

The genes are TRBV11-2 and TRBJ2-1, with D possibly matching TRBD1 (5 bases). V dropped 0 bases and J dropped 5 bases, with 14 bases sitting between them. This CDR3 has 16 amino acids. Germline CDR1 and CDR2: SGHAT and FQNNGV. The CDR3 DNA reads TGTGCCAGCAGCTTAGAGGCCAGGGTCGGAGACAATGAGCAGTTCTTC. Protein sequence: CASSLEARVGDNEQFF. Based on the CDR3 plus reference TRBV11-2 and TRBJ2-1, the full variable domain is EAGVAQSPRYKIIEKRQSVAFWCNPISGHATLYWYQQILGQGPKLLIQFQNNGVVDDSQLPKDRFSAERLKGVDSTLKIQPAKLEDSAVYLCASSLEARVGDNEQFFGPGTRLTVL.

CDR3 bases: TGTGCCAGCAGCTTAATTCATAGCGAGGAGACCCAGTACTTC. This codes for CASSLIHSEETQYF. The chain couples TRBV7-3 to TRBJ2-5, with D perhaps matching TRBD2 (5 bases). V was clipped by 1 base and J by 5 bases, with 11 bases between them. Germline V gene data show CDR1 as SGHTA and CDR2 as FQGTGA. This CDR3 has 14 amino acids. The variable domain in full, with the rest retrieved from reference TRBV7-3 and TRBJ2-5, is GAGVSQTPSNKVTEKGKYVELRCDPISGHTALYWYRQSLGQGPEFLIYFQGTGAADDSGLPNDRFFAVRPEGSVSTLKIQRTERGDSAVYLCASSLIHSEETQYFGPGTRLLVL.

CDR3 loop: CASSLSRDHGYTF. For the CDR3, the DNA is TGTGCCAGCAGTTTAAGCAGGGACCATGGCTACACCTTC. The rearrangement joins TRBV27 to TRBJ1-2, with D perhaps TRBD1 (5 bases). CDR3 size: 13 residues. V dropped 2 bases and J dropped 6 bases, with 10 bases sitting between them. CDR1 MNHEY and CDR2 SMNVEV come from the germline V gene (reference sequence).

J is TRBJ2-6 and V is TRBV5-4; D uncertain. CDR3 length equals 15 residues. CDR1 is SGHNT, CDR2 YYREEE, per germline (reference sequence). V shed 1 base and J shed 2 bases, with 7 bases lying between them. CDR3 protein: CASSLPVTGANVLTF. In DNA, the CDR3 is TGTGCCAGCAGCTTGCCGGTAACTGGGGCCAACGTCCTGACTTTC.

The chain uses TRBV7-3 and TRBJ2-5, with 10 bases fitting TRBD2. Trimming cost V 4 bases and J 4 bases; bases outside gene matches: 6. This CDR3 is 15 amino acids long. CDR1 is SGHTA and CDR2 is FQGTGA in the germline V gene. This chain's CDR3 is CASSSGLAMGETQYF. In DNA, the CDR3 is TGTGCCAGCAGCTCGGGACTAGCGATGGGAGAGACCCAGTACTTC.

The chain is built from TRBV10-1 and TRBJ1-2, with TRBD1 as a possible D gene (6 bases). CDR1 is WNHNN, CDR2 SYGVQD, per germline (reference sequence). The length of the CDR3 is 13 residues. V lost 7 bases and J 4 bases, leaving 13 bases between the germline ends. The DNA of the CDR3 is TGCGCCAGCACGCCAGGGGATGGCTATGGCTACACCTTC. Translation: CASTPGDGYGYTF.

The chain has TRBV21-1 and TRBJ2-5; the DNA was not compared with TRBD1, the D call given in the table. TRBV21-1 is labeled a pseudogene. The CDR3 contains 11 residues. The DNA of the CDR3 is TGTGCCAGCAGCCTTGAGGGACACTTGTACTTC. The encoded protein is CASSLEGHLYF.

This chain links TRBV2 with TRBJ1-2, with 10 bases aligning to TRBD1. Germline V gene data show CDR1 as SNHLY and CDR2 as FYNNEI. The length of the CDR3 is 14 residues. V was clipped by 6 bases and J by 2 bases; unmatched bases: 3. CDR3 bases: TGTGCCAGCAGACCGGACAGGGGGAACTATGGCTACACCTTC. Amino acid sequence: CASRPDRGNYGYTF.